A single sample gave rise to the 17 T cell receptor beta chains below, sequenced in a study of blood T cell repertoires in COVID-19. TCRdb keeps only in-frame clones here, not all; method: immunoSEQ multiplex PCR. The sample yields 88,000 or so clones, 75% to 90% seen once. Sequenced: peripheral blood. The receptors shown here come from a man aged 60 to 75 with acute or convalescent COVID-19.

This clone appeared a few times. The rearrangement joins TRBV6-5 to TRBJ1-1; D uncertain. Germline-derived CDR1 and CDR2 are MNHEY and SVGAGI. This CDR3 comprises 13 residues. Deletions cut 11 bases from V and 0 bases from J, with 13 bases between. CDR3 sequence (DNA): TGTGCCGCAGGATTAAAGATGAACACTGAAGCTTTCTTT. Protein sequence: CAAGLKMNTEAFF.

V and J are TRBV5-4 and TRBJ2-3; D unresolved. Trimming took 3 bases from V and 2 from J, leaving 7 bases between them. The length of the CDR3 is 13 residues. The V gene's germline CDR1 is SGHNT and CDR2 YYREEE (reference sequence). CDR3 DNA sequence: TGTGCCAGCAGCTACACGTACACAGATACGCAGTATTTT. Translating it yields CASSYTYTDTQYF.

This rearrangement joins TRBV27 to TRBJ2-7; tentatively, D is TRBD1 (6 bases). The V and J ends lost 6 bases and 2 bases respectively, with 17 bases between them. Germline CDR1 reads MNHEY; CDR2 reads SMNVEV (reference sequence). The CDR3 is made up of 15 amino acids. This chain's CDR3 is CASRLRTAGTYEQYF. Here the CDR3 DNA reads TGTGCCAGCAGGCTGCGGACAGCAGGAACCTACGAGCAGTACTTC.

V usage is TRBV12-5 and J usage is TRBJ1-2, with no clear D. The CDR3 runs to 13 residues. V was pared by 1 base and J by 2 bases, with 5 bases between. Germline-derived CDR1 and CDR2 are LGHNT and FRNRAP. CDR3 sequence reads: CASGLGRNYGYTF. The CDR3 nucleotides read TGTGCTAGTGGTTTGGGGCGGAACTATGGCTACACCTTC.

The chain has TRBV5-1 and TRBJ1-2, with D possibly matching TRBD1 (5 bases). The V gene lost 0 bases and the J gene lost 1 base, with 7 bases spanning the gap. Germline V gene sequence: CDR1 SGHRS, CDR2 YFSETQ. The CDR3 is 14 residues long. The chain's CDR3 is CASSLVQGNYGYTF. Here the CDR3 DNA reads TGCGCCAGCAGCTTGGTCCAGGGTAACTATGGCTACACCTTC. The full variable domain, with the rest looked up from reference TRBV5-1 and TRBJ1-2, is KAGVTQTPRYLIKTRGQQVTLSCSPISGHRSVSWYQQTPGQGLQFLFEYFSETQRNKGNFPGRFSGRQFSNSRSEMNVSTLELGDSALYLCASSLVQGNYGYTFGSGTRLTVV.

This clone was seen a single time. The J gene is TRBJ1-2, the V gene TRBV24-1; D may be TRBD1 (6 bases). This CDR3 comprises 13 residues. The V end lost 10 bases, the J end lost 0 bases, and 11 bases lay between the germline ends. Germline CDR1 reads KGHDR; CDR2 reads SFDVKD. CDR3 nucleotides: TGTGCCACACAGGGTGGCCCTAACTATGGCTACACCTTC. It specifies CATQGGPNYGYTF.

J is TRBJ1-1 and V is TRBV19, with TRBD1 as a possible D gene (5 bases). The CDR3 consists of 14 residues. Germline assignment: CDR1 LNHDA and CDR2 SQIVND (reference sequence). The germline V and J ends were trimmed by 3 bases and 5 bases, with 13 bases remaining between them. The CDR3 protein is CASSISGGITEAFF. Here the CDR3 DNA reads TGTGCCAGTAGTATCTCCGGGGGTATTACTGAAGCTTTCTTT.

The V gene is TRBV7-8, the J gene TRBJ2-1, with 10 bases that match TRBD2. CDR3 length equals 16 residues. V was clipped by 2 bases and J by 7 bases; unmatched bases: 8. From germline, CDR1 is SGHVS and CDR2 FQNEAQ. In DNA, the CDR3 is TGTGCCAGCAGCTTATTCGGGCTAGCGGGAGAAAATGAGCAGTTCTTC. Residues: CASSLFGLAGENEQFF.

V is TRBV5-4 and J is TRBJ1-2; weak D call: TRBD1 (6 bases). This CDR3 region has 13 residues. Trimming shortened V by 9 bases and J by 1 base, and 13 bases separated the two germline ends. CDR1 is SGHNT, CDR2 YYREEE, per germline (reference sequence). The CDR3 DNA reads TGTGCCACCAACTGGGGACATAACTATGGCTACACCTTC. The encoded protein is CATNWGHNYGYTF.

This chain connects TRBV7-9 to TRBJ1-1; possible D gene TRBD1, 6 bases. The germline CDR1 and CDR2 sequences are SEHNR and FQNEAQ (reference sequence). The CDR3 runs to 15 residues. The V gene lost 0 bases and the J gene lost 1 base, with 9 bases spanning the gap. The CDR3 nucleotides are TGTGCCAGCAGCTTAGCCTGGACAGCGAACACTGAAGCTTTCTTT. The encoded protein is CASSLAWTANTEAFF.

The rearrangement joins TRBV12-5 to TRBJ1-6, with a tentative D call TRBD1 (6 bases). V was shortened by 1 base and J by 7 bases, with 11 bases between the two germline ends. The CDR3 has 15 amino acids. In germline, CDR1 is LGHNT, CDR2 FRNRAP. The CDR3 bases are TGTGCTAGTGGTTTGGCGACAGGCGGAAATTCACCCCTCCACTTT. It is translated as CASGLATGGNSPLHF.

The chain recombines TRBV18 with TRBJ2-7; 9 bases are shared with TRBD1. In germline, CDR1 is KGHSH, CDR2 LQKENI. Losses at the gene ends were 9 bases for V and 5 bases for J; bases not matched to a gene: 11. The CDR3 extends over 14 amino acids. Written as DNA, the CDR3 is TGTGCCAGTTCTTCCCGGGACAGGGATAACGAGCAGTACTTC. Its protein is CASSSRDRDNEQYF.

V usage is TRBV5-1 and J usage is TRBJ1-2, with a tentative D call TRBD1 (6 bases). Germline CDR1 and CDR2: SGHRS and YFSETQ. The CDR3 length is 14 residues. Trimming shortened V by 4 bases and J by 4 bases, and 14 bases separated the two germline ends. The CDR3 protein is CASSRNRDTYGYTF. The CDR3 bases are TGCGCCAGCAGCAGAAACAGGGATACCTATGGCTACACCTTC.

V usage is TRBV12-5 and J usage is TRBJ2-5; 12 bases line up with TRBD2. The J segment lost 7 bases and the V segment lost 5 bases, leaving 11 bases of the junction unmatched. This CDR3 has 16 amino acids. The germline V gene has CDR1 LGHNT and CDR2 FRNRAP. The CDR3 DNA follows: TGTGCTAGTGGTACCAGCCTAGCGGGAGGGCCGGGGACCCAGTACTTC. Translation: CASGTSLAGGPGTQYF. The variable domain in full, with the rest retrieved from reference TRBV12-5 and TRBJ2-5, is DARVTQTPRHKVTEMGQEVTMRCQPILGHNTVFWYRQTMMQGLELLAYFRNRAPLDDSGMPKDRFSAEMPDATLATLKIQPSEPRDSAVYFCASGTSLAGGPGTQYFGPGTRLLVL.

This clone was detected once. The chain links TRBV7-8 to TRBJ1-2; tentatively, D is TRBD1 (6 bases). The CDR3 consists of 14 residues. V was cut by 5 bases and J by 7 bases, with 17 bases left in between. Germline V CDR1 and CDR2: SGHVS, FQNEAQ. The CDR3 loop reads CASSQEDSRSGYTF. The CDR3 bases are TGTGCCAGCAGCCAAGAGGACAGCAGGAGTGGCTACACCTTC.

In its sample, this clone was seen a few times. The chain combines TRBV12-5 with TRBJ2-2; no clear D. Germline V gives CDR1 LGHNT, CDR2 FRNRAP. The CDR3 is made up of 12 amino acids. The V end was cut by 3 bases, the J end by 6 bases, with 5 bases between. CDR3 sequence: CASGFIAGELFF. The CDR3 coding sequence is TGTGCTAGTGGTTTTATCGCCGGGGAGCTGTTTTTT. The variable domain in full, with the rest retrieved from reference TRBV12-5 and TRBJ2-2, is DARVTQTPRHKVTEMGQEVTMRCQPILGHNTVFWYRQTMMQGLELLAYFRNRAPLDDSGMPKDRFSAEMPDATLATLKIQPSEPRDSAVYFCASGFIAGELFFGEGSRLTVL.

This clone was detected once. The V and J genes are TRBV7-6 and TRBJ1-1; no clear D gene. Trimming pared 5 bases from V and 5 bases from J, leaving 12 bases between. This CDR3 is 13 amino acids long. The germline V gene has CDR1 SGHVS and CDR2 FNYEAQ. The CDR3 DNA is TGTGCCAGCAGCCTAGGGAGCGGGACTGAAGCTTTCTTT. It is translated as CASSLGSGTEAFF.